Listed below are T cell receptor beta chains from one sample, sequenced in a study of cytomegalovirus exposure and HLA in healthy donors. Sequencing used immunoSEQ multiplex PCR; TCRdb keeps in-frame clones, though not all of them. Of about 360,000 clones in the sample, roughly 88% were seen once. Sequences were obtained from PBMCs. The receptors were sampled from a woman between 18 and 29 years old in good health and CMV-seronegative. The CDR3 runs from the conserved cysteine through the conserved F or W. The D gene is left open where the match is weak. The size entry is marked missing in some rows and otherwise reads once, few, many or a size class.

V,D,J,size,CDR3,DNA
TRBV28,NA,TRBJ1-4,NA,CASSLDRGEKLFF,TGTGCCAGCAGTTTGGACAGAGGGGAAAAACTGTTTTTT
TRBV7-9,TRBD2,TRBJ2-1,NA,CASSLSSGSSYNEQFF,TGTGCCAGCAGCTTATCCAGCGGGAGCTCCTACAATGAGCAGTTCTTC
TRBV5-4,TRBD1,TRBJ1-6,NA,CASSPGQGTNSPLHF,TGTGCCAGCAGCCCAGGACAGGGTACGAATTCACCCCTCCACTTT
TRBV4-1,TRBD1,TRBJ1-2,NA,CASSQLTGGGYGYTF,TGCGCCAGCAGCCAATTGACAGGGGGAGGCTATGGCTACACCTTC
TRBV27,NA,TRBJ2-1,NA,CASSPQAGGKFNEQFF,TGTGCCAGCAGTCCTCAAGCGGGCGGCAAATTCAATGAGCAGTTCTTC
TRBV6-5,NA,TRBJ1-3,NA,CASSDPGGNTIYF,TGTGCCAGCAGTGACCCGGGTGGAAACACCATATATTTT
TRBV6-6,TRBD2,TRBJ2-2,NA,CASSPLAGGPTGELFF,TGTGCCAGCAGCCCACTAGCGGGAGGGCCGACCGGGGAGCTGTTTTTT
TRBV7-9,TRBD2,TRBJ2-7,NA,CASSQAGGTATYEQYF,TGTGCCAGCAGCCAGGCCGGGGGGACGGCCACTTACGAGCAGTACTTC
TRBV4-1,NA,TRBJ1-2,NA,CASSQDSAGWGYTF,TGCGCCAGCAGCCAAGATTCGGCGGGATGGGGCTACACCTTC
TRBV28,TRBD1,TRBJ2-5,NA,CASSLQGAWKETQYF,TGTGCCAGCAGCTTACAGGGGGCTTGGAAAGAGACCCAGTACTTC
TRBV7-6,NA,TRBJ2-3,NA,CASSLEPTVGDTQYF,TGTGCCAGCAGCTTAGAACCCACAGTGGGTGATACGCAGTATTTT
TRBV29-1,NA,TRBJ2-3,NA,CSVAFSGARGGAYF,TGCAGCGTTGCCTTCTCTGGCGCTCGCGGAGGCGCGTATTTT
TRBV28,NA,TRBJ2-3,NA,CASREQGSSTDTQYF,TGTGCCAGCAGGGAACAGGGTTCTAGCACAGATACGCAGTATTTT
TRBV28,NA,TRBJ2-7,NA,CASSPSTGSSYEQYF,TGTGCCAGCAGTCCGTCTACCGGTTCCTCCTACGAGCAGTACTTC
TRBV5-1,TRBD1,TRBJ1-1,NA,CASSPRTGGVAEAFF,TGCGCCAGCAGCCCCCGGACAGGAGGGGTTGCTGAAGCTTTCTTT
TRBV11-2,TRBD1,TRBJ1-6,NA,CASSFPDRESNSYNSPLHF,TGTGCCAGCAGCTTCCCGGACAGGGAGAGTAACTCCTATAATTCACCCCTCCACTTT
TRBV19,TRBD1,TRBJ1-2,NA,CASSIRWDRVDGYTF,TGTGCCAGTAGTATTAGGTGGGACAGGGTCGATGGCTACACCTTC
TRBV5-1,NA,TRBJ1-2,NA,CASSEREGNYGYTF,TGCGCCAGCAGCGAACGGGAAGGGAACTATGGCTACACCTTC
TRBV29-1,NA,TRBJ2-1,NA,CSVGGAGQYNEQFF,TGCAGCGTGGGGGGGGCAGGGCAGTACAATGAGCAGTTCTTC
TRBV11-3,TRBD1,TRBJ2-7,few,CASRATGTGDGEQYF,TGTGCCAGCAGAGCTACCGGGACAGGGGATGGCGAGCAGTACTTC
TRBV27,TRBD1,TRBJ1-2,NA,CASSPPGTGLSGYTF,TGTGCCAGCAGTCCTCCAGGGACAGGGTTGAGTGGCTACACCTTC
TRBV2,NA,TRBJ2-3,NA,CASSEGDTQYF,TGTGCCAGCAGCGAGGGAGATACGCAGTATTTT
TRBV18,NA,TRBJ1-5,NA,CASSPPLGRDQPQHF,TGTGCCAGCTCACCACCGCTGGGGAGAGATCAGCCCCAGCATTTT
TRBV7-9,TRBD1,TRBJ1-4,NA,CASSHGTGNEKLFF,TGTGCCAGCAGCCATGGGACAGGGAATGAAAAACTGTTTTTT
TRBV4-1,TRBD1,TRBJ1-1,once,CASRQLQGRTEAFF,TGCGCCAGCAGGCAACTACAGGGGAGGACTGAAGCTTTCTTT